A selection of T cell receptor beta chains follows, all from one sample in a study of human T cells and chemical hapten exposure. One entry per CDR3 protein, called by TCRdb with MiXCR from the RACE reads. The sample holds 70,000 to 95,000 distinct CDR3 sequences, about 9.2% seen once. The specimen sequenced was whole blood. The receptors were sampled from a female donor in good health. Some clones in this sample may be carry-over from other donors' samples. Each CDR3 is given with its conserved first and last residue. A D gene is named only where the DNA matches it firmly. Only some rows state a clone size, as once, few, many or a class for expanded clones.

CDR3 DNA,CDR3 protein,J gene,V gene,clone size,D gene
TGTGCCAGCAGCTTACGGTCTTTCTCAGATACGCAGTATTTT,CASSLRSFSDTQYF,TRBJ2-3,TRBV5-6,few,NA
TGTGCCAGCAGTTACTTTGGGGGTACAGATACGCAGTATTTT,CASSYFGGTDTQYF,TRBJ2-3,TRBV6-5,many,NA
TGTGCCAGCAGCCAGGCTAATGAAAAACTGTTTTTT,CASSQANEKLFF,TRBJ1-4,TRBV27,NA,NA
TGTGCCAGCAGTTTAACGCCCGGGTTAAGCTACGAGCAGTACTTC,CASSLTPGLSYEQYF,TRBJ2-7,TRBV27,many,NA
TGTGCCAGCACCCGCGGAACTGCAGGGCGCGCAGATACGCAGTATTTT,CASTRGTAGRADTQYF,TRBJ2-3,TRBV5-5,NA,NA
TGCAGTGCTAGTGACCCTCGGGAGACCCAGTACTTC,CSASDPRETQYF,TRBJ2-5,TRBV20-1,many,NA
TGTGCCAGCAGCGCACAACAGCGCGCCCATGGCTACACCTTC,CASSAQQRAHGYTF,TRBJ1-2,TRBV9,many,NA
TGCAGTGCTAGGAATCCACAGGGGGCAGGCACTGAAGCTTTCTTT,CSARNPQGAGTEAFF,TRBJ1-1,TRBV20-1,many,TRBD1
TGTGCCAGCTCAACACAGGGAACTAATGAAAAACTGTTTTTT,CASSTQGTNEKLFF,TRBJ1-4,TRBV18,NA,NA
TGTGCCACCAGCAGGAGGGGGATGAATGGAAACACCATATATTTT,CATSRRGMNGNTIYF,TRBJ1-3,TRBV15,many,NA
TGTGCCAGCAGCCGGGGGGACACTGAAGCTTTCTTT,CASSRGDTEAFF,TRBJ1-1,TRBV12-3/TRBV12-4,many,NA
TGTGCCAGCAGCTTAGACGCGGGGGCAGCTGGCACAGATACGCAGTATTTT,CASSLDAGAAGTDTQYF,TRBJ2-3,TRBV13,many,NA
TGTGCCAGCAGTTCTCCGGGACAGGGACACTATGGCTACACCTTC,CASSSPGQGHYGYTF,TRBJ1-2,TRBV27,few,TRBD1
TGTGCCAGCAGTTTAAGGGCAGGGAGGGATACGCAGTATTTT,CASSLRAGRDTQYF,TRBJ2-3,TRBV27,NA,NA
TGTGCCAGCAGCGGGAGCGGGGCTCCCTATGGCTACACCTTC,CASSGSGAPYGYTF,TRBJ1-2,TRBV7-9,many,NA
TGCAGTGCTCAGACGACAGCTACTAACTATGGCTACACCTTC,CSAQTTATNYGYTF,TRBJ1-2,TRBV20-1,few,NA
TGCAGTGTTTTGGTGCTGGATACGCAGTATTTT,CSVLVLDTQYF,TRBJ2-3,TRBV20-1,many,NA
TGTGCCAGCAGCGCGGTCGGGCCCCTCGTCCCTACGCAGTATTTT,CASSAVGPLVPTQYF,TRBJ2-3,TRBV5-4,NA,NA
TGTGCCAGCAGGTACACCACGAGCTCTGGGGCCAACGTCCTGACTTTC,CASRYTTSSGANVLTF,TRBJ2-6,TRBV28,NA,NA
TGTGCCAGCGCCGCGGGGGACCGACTAGGTCAGTTCTTC,CASAAGDRLGQFF,TRBJ2-1,TRBV28,few,TRBD2
TGTGCCAGCAGCTTGTGGACAGCCAGATACGAGCAGTACTTC,CASSLWTARYEQYF,TRBJ2-7,TRBV5-6,NA,NA
TGCAGCGTTGAAGGGGTCCGCGGGCAGGGGTCGAGATCCTACGAGCAGTACTTC,CSVEGVRGQGSRSYEQYF,TRBJ2-7,TRBV29-1,NA,NA
TGTGCCAGCAACATAAGGCCAGGGGACGAGCAGTACTTC,CASNIRPGDEQYF,TRBJ2-7,TRBV7-2,few,NA
TGTGCCAGCAGTTACTCGTGGACAGACAATAGCAATCAGCCCCAGCATTTT,CASSYSWTDNSNQPQHF,TRBJ1-5,TRBV6-2/TRBV6-3,many,NA
TGTGCCAGCAGTTTCCAGACAGAGTACGAGCAGTACTTC,CASSFQTEYEQYF,TRBJ2-7,TRBV6-6,NA,NA
TGCGCCAGCAGCCCGGCCGAGGGGCGCGAAGCTTTCTTT,CASSPAEGREAFF,TRBJ1-1,TRBV5-1,NA,NA
TGTGCCAGCTCACCCGGACAGGGAGCAACTAATGAAAAACTGTTTTTT,CASSPGQGATNEKLFF,TRBJ1-4,TRBV18,many,TRBD1
TGTGCCTGGAGTAGAGTCTTTAACACTGAAGCTTTCTTT,CAWSRVFNTEAFF,TRBJ1-1,TRBV30,few,NA
TGTGCCACCAGCAGCGCGACTAACGATGGCTACACCTTC,CATSSATNDGYTF,TRBJ1-2,TRBV15,few,NA
TGTGCCAGCTCACTAGGACCGCTGAGCACAGATACGCAGTATTTT,CASSLGPLSTDTQYF,TRBJ2-3,TRBV18,many,NA
TGTGCCAGCTCACCCATTTCGACAGAGAGAAACACCATATATTTT,CASSPISTERNTIYF,TRBJ1-3,TRBV18,many,NA
TGTGCCAGCGCCCCGGGGGGGTCCTACAATGAGCAGTTCTTC,CASAPGGSYNEQFF,TRBJ2-1,TRBV2,many,TRBD2
TGTGCCAGCAGTAGACTAGCGGGGGGTTCTCAGGGGGAGCTGTTTTTT,CASSRLAGGSQGELFF,TRBJ2-2,TRBV12-3/TRBV12-4,many,TRBD2
TGTGCCACCGAGGACTTGGGGAAGAATGAGCAGTTCTTC,CATEDLGKNEQFF,TRBJ2-1,TRBV30,NA,NA
TGCAGTGCTAGATCACCTCCGGGCCTTAAGACGGATACGCAGTATTTT,CSARSPPGLKTDTQYF,TRBJ2-3,TRBV20-1,few,NA
TGTGCTAGCAGCTTAGGGATAGGGTACAATGAGCAGTTCTTC,CASSLGIGYNEQFF,TRBJ2-1,TRBV7-7,many,NA
TGCAGTGCTACAGGGTTCGGAGGTCGCCAGCCCCAGCATTTT,CSATGFGGRQPQHF,TRBJ1-5,TRBV20-1,few,NA